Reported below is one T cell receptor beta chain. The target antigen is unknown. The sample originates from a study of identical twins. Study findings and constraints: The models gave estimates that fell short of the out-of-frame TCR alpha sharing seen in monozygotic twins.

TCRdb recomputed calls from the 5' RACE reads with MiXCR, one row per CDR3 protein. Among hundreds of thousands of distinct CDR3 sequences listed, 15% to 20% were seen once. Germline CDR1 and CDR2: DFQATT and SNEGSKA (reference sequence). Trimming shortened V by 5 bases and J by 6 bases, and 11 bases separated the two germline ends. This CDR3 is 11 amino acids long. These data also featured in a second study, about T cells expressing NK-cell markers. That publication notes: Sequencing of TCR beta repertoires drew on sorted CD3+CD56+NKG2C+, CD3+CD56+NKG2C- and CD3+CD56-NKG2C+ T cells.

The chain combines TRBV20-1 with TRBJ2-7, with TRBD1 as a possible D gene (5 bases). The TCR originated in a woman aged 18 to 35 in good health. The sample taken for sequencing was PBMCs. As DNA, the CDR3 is TGCAGTGCTTTGCAGGGATCCGAGCAGTACTTC. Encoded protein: CSALQGSEQYF.